A single sample is the source of the 21 T cell receptor beta chains below, sequenced in a study of blood T cells in healthy people across ages. Next came a second PCR, run for roughly 6 to 11 cycles, which used a sample-barcoded 5' primer along with a J-beta primer mix. One entry per CDR3 protein results from TCRdb running MiXCR on the 5' RACE reads. The sample includes 800,000 to 900,000 distinct CDR3 sequences, about 59% of them seen just once. The specimen was blood. The receptors stem from a man younger than 45 in good health.

This clonotype was observed a few times. The chain combines TRBV4-3 with TRBJ2-1; D may match TRBD1 or TRBD2 (6 bases each). The CDR3 has 16 residues. CDR1 LGHNA and CDR2 YSLEER come from the germline V gene. The V and J ends lost 0 bases and 4 bases respectively, with 13 bases between them. The CDR3 sequence: CASSQELGGIYNEQFF. The CDR3 DNA is TGCGCCAGCAGCCAAGAATTAGGGGGGATTTACAATGAGCAGTTCTTC.

The rearrangement joins TRBV7-9 to TRBJ2-7; D possibly matches TRBD1 or TRBD2 (6 bases each). Trimming shortened V by 5 bases and J by 0 bases, and 20 bases separated the two germline ends. Germline CDR1 reads SEHNR; CDR2 reads FQNEAQ (reference sequence). The CDR3 has 17 amino acids. CDR3 bases: TGTGCCAGCAGCCCGAAGGGGGGTTCGGGGCACTCCTACGAGCAGTACTTC. Translating gives CASSPKGGSGHSYEQYF.

For the CDR3, the DNA is TGTGCCAGCAGCTATGCTACAGACTCCTACGAGCAGTACTTC. It translates to CASSYATDSYEQYF. The chain recombines TRBV5-5 with TRBJ2-7; D call uncertain. This CDR3 has 14 residues. V was cut by 3 bases and J by 0 bases, with 10 bases left in between. Germline CDR1 reads SGHKS; CDR2 reads YYEKEE (reference sequence).

For this clonotype: A much larger clone lies one base from this, so it may be a read error. The V call is TRBV7-2, the J call TRBJ2-1, with D possibly matching TRBD2 (6 bases). The germline V gene encodes CDR1 SGHTA and CDR2 FQGNSA. CDR3 length equals 16 residues. The germline V and J ends were trimmed by 5 bases and 8 bases, with 22 bases remaining between them. The CDR3 coding sequence is TGTGCCAGCAGCGAGTCCCGGGACGGGGGTCGGGATGAGCAGTTCTTC. It specifies CASSESRDGGRDEQFF.

The gene calls are TRBV11-1 and TRBJ2-4; D is perhaps TRBD1 (5 bases). The DNA end lines up better with TRBJ2-7; the J call may be wrong. The CDR3 is 17 residues long. From germline, CDR1 is SGHAT and CDR2 FQDESV (reference sequence). CDR3 nucleotide sequence: TGTGCCAGCAGCTTAGACGGCCTGGGGCGATCTGCCTACGAGCAGTACTTC. It codes for CASSLDGLGRSAYEQYF.

This clonotype came up a few times. J is TRBJ2-7 and V is TRBV7-9; no definite D call. V lost 1 base, J lost 1 base, and 8 bases lay in between. The CDR3 runs to 14 residues. Germline CDR1 SEHNR, CDR2 FQNEAQ (reference sequence). The CDR3 here is CASSLGATSYEQYF. The CDR3 nucleotides read TGTGCCAGCAGCTTAGGTGCCACTTCCTACGAGCAGTACTTC.

This chain uses TRBV7-3 with TRBJ2-2, with D unclear. The germline V gene has CDR1 SGHTA and CDR2 FQGTGA. This CDR3 contains 14 residues. Trimming removed 5 bases at V and 6 bases at J, with 13 bases between. The CDR3 coding sequence is TGTGCCAGCAGCCCCCGAGGTCAATCCGGGGAGCTGTTTTTT. This translates into CASSPRGQSGELFF.

The chain carries TRBV7-2 and TRBJ2-1, with D possibly being TRBD1 (6 bases). Germline V CDR1 and CDR2: SGHTA, FQGNSA. Trimming left V 6 bases short and J 2 bases short, with 14 bases between. CDR3 size: 15 residues. The CDR3 protein is CASREPGQPYNEQFF. CDR3 DNA: TGTGCCAGCAGGGAACCGGGACAACCCTACAATGAGCAGTTCTTC.

The chain couples TRBV27 to TRBJ1-2, with 11 bases aligning to TRBD1. Germline CDR1 MNHEY, CDR2 SMNVEV (reference sequence). The V and J ends lost 4 bases and 3 bases, in that order; junction bases with no gene match: 4. The CDR3 is made up of 15 amino acids. The CDR3 reads CASSSQDRGHYGYTF. Here the CDR3 DNA reads TGTGCCAGCAGTTCCCAGGACAGGGGGCACTATGGCTACACCTTC.

The chain combines TRBV27 with TRBJ1-1; D is perhaps TRBD1 (5 bases). This CDR3 is built from 12 residues. V was clipped by 8 bases and J by 3 bases, with 10 bases between them. The V gene's germline CDR1 is MNHEY and CDR2 SMNVEV (reference sequence). This chain's CDR3 is CASGRVYTEAFF. Here the CDR3 DNA reads TGTGCCAGCGGCAGGGTTTACACTGAAGCTTTCTTT.

The gene calls are TRBV12-3 or TRBV12-4 and TRBJ2-4; 9 bases agree with TRBD1. The DNA end is a closer match to TRBJ2-5, so the J assignment may be wrong. The CDR3 extends over 14 amino acids. The CDR3 region has the DNA TGTGCCAGCAGTTACAGGGGGCCCGAAGAGACCCAGTACTTC. Encoded protein: CASSYRGPEETQYF.

The genes are TRBV7-2 and TRBJ2-1; 8 nucleotides match TRBD2. The CDR3 contains 15 residues. CDR1 is SGHTA and CDR2 is FQGNSA in the germline V gene. V was pared by 2 bases and J by 7 bases, with 7 bases of the junction left unmatched. The CDR3 nucleotides read TGTGCCAGCAGCTTAACGGGGGGGCCTACTAATGAGCAGTTCTTC. This gives the protein CASSLTGGPTNEQFF.

This clonotype was seen only a few times. This sequence joins TRBV7-9 and TRBJ1-5; D is possibly TRBD1 (6 bases). V lost 6 bases and J lost 3, with 9 bases in between. Germline V gene sequence: CDR1 SEHNR, CDR2 FQNEAQ (reference sequence). The CDR3 length is 13 residues. This CDR3 reads CASSSGDNQPQHF. CDR3 DNA sequence: TGTGCCAGCAGTTCAGGGGACAATCAGCCCCAGCATTTT.

The chain recombines TRBV5-1 with TRBJ1-5; no clear D. Trimming stripped 4 bases from V and 0 bases from J, with 14 bases between. The germline V gene has CDR1 SGHRS and CDR2 YFSETQ. CDR3 length equals 16 residues. The CDR3, as DNA: TGCGCCAGCAGCAGACGGGTTAGCCTTAGCAATCAGCCCCAGCATTTT. Translating it yields CASSRRVSLSNQPQHF. The whole variable domain, remainder taken from reference TRBV5-1 and TRBJ1-5, is KAGVTQTPRYLIKTRGQQVTLSCSPISGHRSVSWYQQTPGQGLQFLFEYFSETQRNKGNFPGRFSGRQFSNSRSEMNVSTLELGDSALYLCASSRRVSLSNQPQHFGDGTRLSIL.

The chain combines TRBV6-1 with TRBJ1-5, with 8 bases that match TRBD1. The CDR3 is 16 amino acids. The J segment lost 6 bases and the V segment lost 5 bases, leaving 12 bases of the junction unmatched. Looked up from germline, CDR1 is MNHNS and CDR2 is SASEGT. This chain's CDR3 is CASSRGQGSDFQPQHF. The CDR3 region has the DNA TGTGCCAGCAGTCGAGGACAGGGCTCTGATTTTCAGCCCCAGCATTTT.

The chain couples TRBV5-1 to TRBJ2-3, with D unclear. Trimming removed 3 bases from V and 2 bases from J, with 10 bases in between. The V gene's germline CDR1 is SGHRS and CDR2 YFSETQ. This CDR3 contains 14 residues. CDR3 protein: CASSSYRVTDTQYF. DNA of the CDR3: TGCGCCAGCAGCTCCTACAGAGTCACAGATACGCAGTATTTT.

The chain is built from TRBV7-2 and TRBJ1-4, with TRBD1 matching over 7 bases. Germline values: CDR1 SGHTA, CDR2 FQGNSA. The V segment lost 5 bases and the J segment 4 bases; nucleotides outside the gene matches: 7. The CDR3 has 15 amino acids. Written as DNA, the CDR3 is TGTGCCAGCAGCAATGACAGGGTCGGTAATGAAAAACTGTTTTTT. It yields the protein CASSNDRVGNEKLFF. The whole variable domain, remainder taken from reference TRBV7-2 and TRBJ1-4, is GAGVSQSPSNKVTEKGKDVELRCDPISGHTALYWYRQSLGQGLEFLIYFQGNSAPDKSGLPSDRFSAERTGGSVSTLTIQRTQQEDSAVYLCASSNDRVGNEKLFFGSGTQLSVL.

The J gene is TRBJ1-4, the V gene TRBV6-5, with D perhaps TRBD1 (5 bases). Deletions cut 6 bases from V and 7 bases from J, with 15 bases between. Germline V gene lookup returns CDR1 MNHEY and CDR2 SVGAGI. The CDR3 is made up of 14 amino acids. For the CDR3, the DNA is TGTGCCAGCAGAAGGACAAGGGCGAGTGAAAAACTGTTTTTT. This codes for CASRRTRASEKLFF.

The chain has TRBV28 and TRBJ2-7, with D possibly TRBD2 on 6 matching bases. Per germline, CDR1 MDHEN and CDR2 SYDVKM. CDR3 length equals 16 residues. V lost 10 bases and J 1 base, leaving 23 bases between the germline ends. CDR3 region: CATELSRQGLSYEQYF. The CDR3 DNA is TGTGCCACTGAGTTGAGTCGGCAGGGACTTTCCTACGAGCAGTACTTC.

This clonotype was recorded a few times. The rearrangement uses TRBV6-6 and TRBJ2-1; 10 bases map to TRBD2. Germline CDR1 is MNHNY and CDR2 is SVGAGI (reference sequence). CDR3 length: 14 residues. Trimming took 6 bases from V and 14 from J; bases not matched to a gene: 13. The CDR3: CASRASGGVKEKFF. CDR3 bases: TGTGCCAGCAGAGCTAGCGGGGGTGTCAAGGAAAAGTTCTTC.

V is TRBV20-1 and J is TRBJ1-1; D is undetermined. The CDR3 spans 14 residues. V gave up 2 bases and J gave up 0 bases, with 10 bases separating them. The germline gives CDR1 DFQATT, CDR2 SNEGSKA (reference sequence). CDR3 sequence reads: CSARRPSMNTEAFF. The CDR3 DNA reads TGCAGTGCTAGAAGGCCCTCGATGAACACTGAAGCTTTCTTT.